This TCR beta chain was recovered during a study of cytomegalovirus exposure and HLA in healthy donors. General study findings and limits: For TCR beta chains, V- and J-gene trimming was later linked to a missense DCLRE1C variant. It was confirmed in vitro that three of the CMV-associated chains were specific for CMV antigens. Prediction of most subjects' HLA-A and HLA-B alleles by TCR beta sequences was reportedly accurate.

Despite likely unrecorded immune exposures, the donors were nominally healthy at the time of sampling. Amplification used 60 Vbeta primers and 13 Jbeta primers. Method: immunoSEQ multiplex PCR; TCRdb's copy keeps in-frame clones and lacks some. This sample has 150,000 to 200,000 clones, with approximately 81% found just once. Looked up from germline, CDR1 is SGDLS and CDR2 is YYNGEE. CDR3 length: 14 residues. The count of this clone is one. Its antigen is unidentified. The sequence was obtained from a male donor in good health and CMV-seronegative. Sequencing was carried out using PBMCs. V usage is TRBV9 and J usage is TRBJ2-5, with D perhaps TRBD1 (6 bases). The end of the DNA is better explained by TRBJ2-7, so the J call may be wrong. As DNA, the CDR3 is TGTGCCAGCAGCATCCGGGACAACTCCTACGAGCAGTACTTC. Translation: CASSIRDNSYEQYF.